The clone carrying this T cell receptor beta chain appeared a few times. Its antigen is as yet unknown. Then a second PCR, running about 6 to 12 cycles, was carried out with a sample-barcoded 5' primer and a J-beta primer mix. TCRdb processed the 5' RACE reads anew with MiXCR; each CDR3 protein has one entry. The sample consists of around 870,000 distinct CDR3 sequences, more than 25% of them appearing once. Trimming stripped 2 bases from V and 7 bases from J, with 15 bases between. The CDR3 has 15 residues. CDR1 and CDR2 from the germline V gene are MDHEN and SYDVKM. This sample stems from a study of blood T cells in healthy people across ages. Study-wide findings and caveats: TCR beta diversity, measured per million T cells, fell in a roughly linear way with age.

Each sample gave at least 7 million isolated PBMCs. The extraction recovered at least 5.5 micrograms of total RNA per sample. The chain couples TRBV28 to TRBJ1-5; a weak D match, TRBD1 (6 bases). Sequencing was carried out using blood. This TCR was sampled from a woman older than 75 in good health. In DNA form, the CDR3 reads TGTGCCAGCAGTTTAGCGGGGGGCCCTGGCCAGCCCCAGCATTTT. Translation gives CASSLAGGPGQPQHF.